This section outlines one TCR beta chain sequence together with its context. Its antigen is currently unknown. Libraries of TRB cDNA were made by 5' RACE and carried UMIs. Following a re-call of the 5' RACE reads, TCRdb has one entry per CDR3 protein and lacks DNA. This repertoire includes approximately 65,000 distinct CDR3 sequences. This record comes from a study of CXCR3-negative and CXCR3-positive naive CD8 T cells. Study observations and caveats: Comparison of naive CXCR3-negative and CXCR3-positive cells revealed similar TRBV-TRBJ usage, while memory cells differed. Compared with CXCR3-negative naive cells, CXCR3-positive naive cells showed more hydrophobic TRB CDR3s.

The V gene's germline CDR1 is SQVTM and CDR2 ANQGSEA. The CDR3 has 12 amino acids. This sequence originates from a human donor in good health. Some clones in this sample may be carry-over from other donors' samples. Sequenced input: naive CXCR3+ CD8+ T cells from blood. Indicated subset: CD45RO-CCR7+CD27+CD95- naive CD8+ T cells expressing CXCR3 (TNR3+). The V call is TRBV29-1, the J call TRBJ1-1. CDR3 residues: CSVGRMNTEAFF.